The 28 T cell receptor beta chains given below trace back to one sample, sequenced in a study of cytotoxic CD8 clonotypes in ibrutinib-treated CLL. Data came from immunoSEQ multiplex PCR; TCRdb stores just in-frame clones and leaves some out. The sample carries just over 200,000 clones, over 65% recorded once. Sample: PBMCs, taken after 12 months of ibrutinib treatment. Every receptor here comes from a human donor with chronic lymphocytic leukemia.

The V and J genes are TRBV7-2 and TRBJ2-2; TRBD2 agrees at 9 bases. The CDR3 has 16 residues. Trimming took 2 bases from V and 5 from J; bases not matched to a gene: 6. Germline V gene sequence: CDR1 SGHTA, CDR2 FQGNSA. The CDR3 spells CASSLISLAGTGELFF. The CDR3 nucleotides are TGTGCCAGCAGCTTAATTAGCCTAGCGGGAACCGGGGAGCTGTTTTTT.

This clone was observed a single time. J is TRBJ2-7 and V is TRBV30, with D unresolved. Germline loops: CDR1 GTSNPN, CDR2 SVGIG (reference sequence). V lost 3 bases and J 3 bases, leaving 6 bases between the germline ends. This CDR3 has 11 amino acids. The CDR3 here is CAWSHHYEQYF. The CDR3 DNA reads as TGTGCCTGGAGCCATCACTACGAGCAGTACTTC.

This rearrangement joins TRBV27 to TRBJ2-5, with 7 bases lining up with TRBD2. From germline, CDR1 is MNHEY and CDR2 SMNVEV (reference sequence). CDR3 length equals 14 residues. Losses at the gene ends were 5 bases for V and 6 bases for J; bases not matched to a gene: 9. This CDR3 is CASSPNGGWQTQYF. CDR3 sequence (DNA): TGTGCCAGCAGTCCCAACGGGGGGTGGCAGACCCAGTACTTC.

The J gene is TRBJ2-3, the V gene TRBV18; either TRBD1 or TRBD2 may supply D (6 bases each). V was clipped by 5 bases and J by 6 bases, with 18 bases between them. CDR1 and CDR2 (germline): KGHSH, LQKENI. The CDR3 runs 15 residues. CDR3 in DNA: TGTGCCAGCTCATTCCGAAGGGGGGATGAGGATACGCAGTATTTT. It yields the protein CASSFRRGDEDTQYF.

The chain combines TRBV7-2 with TRBJ1-5; no clear D. There are 14 residues in the CDR3. V was cut by 3 bases and J by 5 bases, with 11 bases left in between. CDR1 and CDR2 from the germline V gene are SGHTA and FQGNSA. CDR3 coding DNA: TGTGCCAGCAGCTTGGTAGGGCCTCATCAGCCCCAGCATTTT. Protein product: CASSLVGPHQPQHF. The entire variable domain, with the rest obtained from reference TRBV7-2 and TRBJ1-5, is as follows: GAGVSQSPSNKVTEKGKDVELRCDPISGHTALYWYRQSLGQGLEFLIYFQGNSAPDKSGLPSDRFSAERTGGSVSTLTIQRTQQEDSAVYLCASSLVGPHQPQHFGDGTRLSIL.

The V gene is TRBV4-2, the J gene TRBJ2-5; D is undetermined. Per germline, CDR1 LGHNA and CDR2 YNFKEQ. The V gene lost 0 bases and the J gene lost 1 base, with 12 bases spanning the gap. The CDR3 has 16 amino acids. CDR3 amino acids: CASSQEIRSLQETQYF. As DNA, the CDR3 is TGTGCCAGCAGCCAAGAGATAAGGTCTCTCCAAGAGACCCAGTACTTC.

In its sample, this clone was seen a few times. J is TRBJ1-5 and V is TRBV30; TRBD1 is a possible D gene (5 bases). The germline V gene has CDR1 GTSNPN and CDR2 SVGIG (reference sequence). The CDR3 consists of 14 residues. V lost 1 base and J lost 0, with 7 bases in between. CDR3 region: CAWSAGYSNQPQHF. The DNA of the CDR3 is TGTGCCTGGAGTGCAGGGTATAGCAATCAGCCCCAGCATTTT.

This clone was detected ten times or more. V gene TRBV27 combines with J gene TRBJ2-7; 9 bases align to TRBD1. In germline, CDR1 is MNHEY, CDR2 SMNVEV (reference sequence). The J segment lost 0 bases and the V segment lost 6 bases, leaving 9 bases of the junction unmatched. This CDR3 spans 16 amino acids. CDR3 region: CASSRGTGRGSYEQYF. The CDR3 DNA reads TGTGCCAGCAGCAGGGGGACAGGGCGGGGCTCCTACGAGCAGTACTTC.

This chain uses TRBV25-1 with TRBJ1-5; perhaps TRBD1 as D (5 bases). Trimming took 3 bases from V and 5 from J, leaving 11 bases between them. The CDR3 extends over 14 amino acids. Germline loops: CDR1 MGHDK, CDR2 SYGVNS. The CDR3 DNA follows: TGTGCCAGCAGTGATTGGGGCGACTATCAGCCCCAGCATTTT. This encodes CASSDWGDYQPQHF.

The chain is built from TRBV4-1 and TRBJ1-5, with TRBD1 as a possible D gene (5 bases). The V and J ends lost 4 bases and 10 bases respectively, with 26 bases between them. In germline, CDR1 is MGHRA, CDR2 YSYEKL. CDR3 size: 17 residues. CDR3 coding DNA: TGCGCCAGCAGCCGAGCTGACGGGGCCAAATTACCGCCTCCCCAGCATTTT. Translated: CASSRADGAKLPPPQHF.

The chain joins TRBV28 to TRBJ1-2, with 8 bases identical to TRBD1. In germline, CDR1 is MDHEN, CDR2 SYDVKM. With 7 bases clipped from V and 8 bases from J, the junction kept 12 bases outside the gene matches. The CDR3 has 14 residues. CDR3 residues: CASITLGTGNGYTF. Written as DNA, the CDR3 is TGTGCCAGCATTACCCTCGGGACAGGCAACGGCTACACCTTC.

J is TRBJ2-7 and V is TRBV19; maybe TRBD2 (5 bases). Trimming left V 3 bases short and J 4 bases short, with 16 bases between. The CDR3 covers 15 residues. The V gene's germline CDR1 is LNHDA and CDR2 SQIVND (reference sequence). CDR3 protein: CASSIGPRGTYEQYF. The CDR3 DNA is TGTGCCAGTAGTATTGGACCCCGGGGTACGTACGAGCAGTACTTC.

This clone has only one observation. The J gene is TRBJ2-1, the V gene TRBV6-4, with 9 bases that match TRBD1. This CDR3 region has 15 residues. Unmatched junction bases numbered 5, after V lost 3 bases and J lost 5 bases. In germline, CDR1 is MRHNA, CDR2 SNTAGT. The CDR3 is CASSDYGQGHNEQFF. The CDR3 region has the DNA TGTGCCAGCAGTGATTACGGACAGGGGCACAATGAGCAGTTCTTC.

The J gene is TRBJ1-1, the V gene TRBV15; 7 bases line up with TRBD1. The CDR3 covers 12 residues. Germline V gene lookup returns CDR1 LNHNV and CDR2 YYDKDF (reference sequence). V lost 5 bases to trimming and J lost 7 bases; unmatched junction nucleotides: 4. The CDR3 sequence: CATSVRQGEAFF. The CDR3 bases are TGTGCCACCAGCGTCAGACAGGGTGAAGCTTTCTTT.

The rearrangement uses TRBV19 and TRBJ2-2; D remains unclear. This CDR3 spans 14 amino acids. The V and J ends lost 5 bases and 6 bases respectively, with 13 bases between them. Germline V gene lookup returns CDR1 LNHDA and CDR2 SQIVND (reference sequence). This CDR3 is CASSGIVIAGELFF. CDR3 DNA sequence: TGTGCCAGTAGTGGGATAGTTATCGCCGGGGAGCTGTTTTTT.

The chain uses TRBV19 and TRBJ1-1; tentative D call: TRBD1 (6 bases). The germline V and J ends were trimmed by 5 bases and 0 bases, with 10 bases remaining between them. Germline values: CDR1 LNHDA, CDR2 SQIVND (reference sequence). This CDR3 is 14 amino acids long. The CDR3 sequence is CASSSDRLNTEAFF. The CDR3 coding sequence is TGTGCCAGTAGTTCGGACAGACTGAACACTGAAGCTTTCTTT.

This clone came up many times. The same CDR3 can be traced to other DNA sequences in this sample. The V gene is TRBV6-4, the J gene TRBJ1-4, with TRBD1 identical over 8 bases. The CDR3 spans 14 residues. Germline loops: CDR1 MRHNA, CDR2 SNTAGT. V was pared by 5 bases and J by 8 bases, with 7 bases of the junction left unmatched. The CDR3 DNA follows: TGTGCCAGCAGTCCGGGACAGGAAGGAGAAAAACTGTTTTTT. Translation gives CASSPGQEGEKLFF.

The chain is built from TRBV30 and TRBJ1-2, with D tentatively TRBD1 (5 bases). Germline loops: CDR1 GTSNPN, CDR2 SVGIG (reference sequence). Between the trimmed V and J ends, which lost 0 bases and 8 bases, there was a span of 13 bases. The CDR3 totals 13 residues. The chain's CDR3 is CAWSVTSGRGYTF. CDR3 sequence (DNA): TGTGCCTGGAGTGTCACCTCAGGGAGAGGCTACACCTTC.

The chain's CDR3 is CASSQHGTGGDEQYF. The CDR3 nucleotides read TGCGCCAGCAGCCAACACGGGACAGGGGGCGACGAGCAGTACTTC. The J gene is TRBJ2-7, the V gene TRBV4-3, with 12 nucleotides matching TRBD1. The CDR3 loop spans 15 amino acids. The germline V gene encodes CDR1 LGHNA and CDR2 YSLEER. The V gene end was trimmed by 2 bases and the J gene end by 5 bases; junction bases not matched to a gene: 4.

The chain employs TRBV19 and TRBJ2-7; no firm D call. This CDR3 contains 13 residues. Germline-derived CDR1 and CDR2 are LNHDA and SQIVND (reference sequence). Between the trimmed V and J ends, which lost 5 bases and 12 bases, there was a span of 20 bases. This CDR3 is CASSSLLDGTRYF. CDR3 nucleotides: TGTGCCAGTAGTTCACTACTCGACGGTACACGGTACTTC.

CDR3 DNA: TGTGCCAGCAGTTACGGGGACAGGGGTTCGGAAAAACTGTTTTTT. It yields the protein CASSYGDRGSEKLFF. V gene TRBV6-5 combines with J gene TRBJ1-4; 10 bases are shared with TRBD1. The ends lost 2 bases at V and 8 bases at J; junction bases unmatched: 5. CDR1 is MNHEY and CDR2 is SVGAGI in the germline V gene. This CDR3 is built from 15 residues.

The chain links TRBV25-1 to TRBJ2-7, with TRBD1 matching 7 bases. Looked up from germline, CDR1 is MGHDK and CDR2 is SYGVNS. The CDR3 covers 13 residues. The ends lost 10 bases at V and 5 bases at J; junction bases unmatched: 11. The CDR3 DNA reads as TGTGCCACTTTAAGACAGGGCGTGGACGAGCAGTACTTC. It yields the protein CATLRQGVDEQYF.

This chain connects TRBV15 to TRBJ2-2; D is ambiguous. Germline-derived CDR1 and CDR2 are LNHNV and YYDKDF (reference sequence). The CDR3 runs 14 residues. Trimming shortened V by 3 bases and J by 6 bases, and 11 bases separated the two germline ends. CDR3 loop: CATSRAQDAGELFF. CDR3 nucleotides: TGTGCCACCAGCAGGGCCCAGGATGCCGGGGAGCTGTTTTTT. Looking up the rest from reference TRBV15 and TRBJ2-2 gives the full variable domain: DAMVIQNPRYQVTQFGKPVTLSCSQTLNHNVMYWYQQKSSQAPKLLFHYYDKDFNNEADTPDNFQSRRPNTSFCFLDIRSPGLGDTAMYLCATSRAQDAGELFFGEGSRLTVL.

V usage is TRBV5-4 and J usage is TRBJ1-6; D is unclear. Trimming cost V 6 bases and J 0 bases, with 10 bases left between them. This CDR3 is 15 amino acids long. CDR1 and CDR2 (germline): SGHNT, YYREEE (reference sequence). The CDR3 nucleotides are TGTGCCAGCACCGACTTTAGCTCCTATAATTCACCCCTCCACTTT. Protein: CASTDFSSYNSPLHF.

V and J are TRBV7-8 and TRBJ2-1; 8 positions match TRBD2. CDR3 size: 19 residues. J was trimmed by 0 bases and V by 5 bases; bases with no gene match: 15. The V gene's germline CDR1 is SGHVS and CDR2 FQNEAQ. CDR3 residues: CASSGGTGGALSSYNEQFF. Here the CDR3 DNA reads TGTGCCAGCAGCGGAGGGACGGGAGGGGCTCTAAGCTCCTACAATGAGCAGTTCTTC.

This chain connects TRBV7-2 to TRBJ2-3, with D possibly TRBD1 on 6 matching bases. The V end lost 5 bases, the J end lost 0 bases, and 12 bases lay between the germline ends. This CDR3 contains 15 residues. Germline CDR1 and CDR2: SGHTA and FQGNSA. CDR3 loop: CASSTGWASTDTQYF. CDR3 coding DNA: TGTGCCAGCAGCACAGGGTGGGCTAGCACAGATACGCAGTATTTT.

The chain recombines TRBV2 with TRBJ2-3; D may be TRBD2 (6 bases). V lost 9 bases and J 0 bases, leaving 10 bases between the germline ends. The CDR3 extends over 13 amino acids. Germline V gene sequence: CDR1 SNHLY, CDR2 FYNNEI. CDR3: CARGRGSTDTQYF. As DNA, the CDR3 is TGTGCCAGGGGGCGGGGAAGCACAGATACGCAGTATTTT.

This CDR3 reads CASSLDSWGEQFF. In DNA, the CDR3 is TGTGCCAGTAGTTTGGACAGTTGGGGCGAGCAGTTCTTC. The rearrangement joins TRBV19 to TRBJ2-1; perhaps TRBD1 as D (6 bases). V dropped 5 bases and J dropped 10 bases, with 15 bases sitting between them. CDR3 length: 13 residues. The germline gives CDR1 LNHDA, CDR2 SQIVND (reference sequence).